Shown below are 25 T cell receptor beta chains from a single sample sequenced in a study of CD8 T cells in Susac syndrome. It was with random hexamers that roughly 0.45 to 1 ug RNA was reverse transcribed. Via MiXCR, TCRdb re-called the immunoSEQ multiplex PCR reads, giving one row per CDR3 protein. The repertoire holds around 160,000 distinct CDR3 sequences, with approximately 94% as singletons. Input material: CD4+ T cells from PBMCs. Receptors originate from a human donor with multiple sclerosis.

The rearrangement links TRBV6-2 or TRBV6-3 to TRBJ2-7; D is possibly TRBD1 (6 bases). Germline values: CDR1 MNHEY, CDR2 SVGEGT. The CDR3 contains 12 residues. Trimming removed 6 bases from V and 2 bases from J, with 8 bases in between. As DNA, the CDR3 is TGTGCCAGCAGCAAGGGGGCCTACGAGCAGTACTTC. Protein product: CASSKGAYEQYF.

As to this clonotype: One junction end disagrees with the germline gene, perhaps due to a read error. The rearrangement links TRBV6-5 to TRBJ2-7; D is unresolved. There are 15 residues in the CDR3. Germline assignment: CDR1 MNHEY and CDR2 SVGAGI. This CDR3 reads CASSYSISASFEQYF. DNA for the CDR3: TGTGCCAGCAGTTACTCGATCTCGGCATCCTTCGAGCAGTACTTC.

CDR3 loop: CATSRDTIGGTYGYTF. In nucleotides, the CDR3 is TGTGCCACCAGCAGAGACACCATCGGGGGGACCTATGGCTACACCTTC. The genes are TRBV15 and TRBJ1-2; a possible D gene is TRBD1 (5 bases). The V gene lost 0 bases and the J gene lost 4 bases, with 15 bases spanning the gap. The germline CDR1 and CDR2 sequences are LNHNV and YYDKDF (reference sequence). This CDR3 is built from 16 residues. The complete variable domain, with remaining parts taken from reference TRBV15 and TRBJ1-2, reads DAMVIQNPRYQVTQFGKPVTLSCSQTLNHNVMYWYQQKSSQAPKLLFHYYDKDFNNEADTPDNFQSRRPNTSFCFLDIRSPGLGDTAMYLCATSRDTIGGTYGYTFGSGTRLTVV.

The chain has TRBV10-3 and TRBJ2-5; perhaps TRBD1 as D (5 bases). Trimming cost V 6 bases and J 1 base, with 9 bases left between them. Germline CDR1 reads ENHRY; CDR2 reads SYGVKD. The CDR3 runs to 13 residues. CDR3 in amino acids: CAIRPQGQETQYF. The CDR3 region has the DNA TGTGCCATCAGACCTCAGGGCCAAGAGACCCAGTACTTC.

This clonotype was detected only a few times. The chain joins TRBV7-2 to TRBJ2-2, with TRBD1 matching over 8 bases. Per the germline V gene, CDR1 is SGHTA and CDR2 is FQGNSA. Trimming took 1 base from V and 2 from J; bases not matched to a gene: 3. The CDR3 extends over 16 amino acids. As DNA, the CDR3 is TGTGCCAGCAGCTTAGGGGGACAGGCAAACACCGGGGAGCTGTTTTTT. Amino acids: CASSLGGQANTGELFF.

In nucleotides, the CDR3 is TGTGCCAGCAGCGGGATAACAGGGAGTCGGGTGAGGACTTTCTTT. This sequence encodes CASSGITGSRVRTFF. This chain joins TRBV9 and TRBJ1-1, with D perhaps TRBD1 (6 bases). This CDR3 is 15 amino acids long. In germline, CDR1 is SGDLS, CDR2 YYNGEE. V lost 3 bases and J 12 bases, leaving 24 bases between the germline ends.

This clonotype has just a few counts. The rearrangement joins TRBV19 to TRBJ2-7; D assignment may be TRBD1 or TRBD2 (5 bases each). Germline V gives CDR1 LNHDA, CDR2 SQIVND (reference sequence). V was shortened by 5 bases and J by 0 bases, with 14 bases between the two germline ends. The CDR3 has 15 amino acids. The CDR3 DNA follows: TGTGCCAGTAGTGCAGACAGAAGCGGCTCCTACGAGCAGTACTTC. It codes for CASSADRSGSYEQYF.

The chain uses TRBV11-2 and TRBJ2-5; D remains ambiguous. The CDR3 is 12 residues long. Germline CDR1 SGHAT, CDR2 FQNNGV. V was trimmed by 4 bases and J by 5 bases, leaving 8 bases between them. The chain's CDR3 is CASSSGVETQYF. CDR3 DNA: TGTGCCAGCAGCTCAGGTGTGGAGACCCAGTACTTC. The variable domain in full, completed from reference TRBV11-2 and TRBJ2-5, reads EAGVAQSPRYKIIEKRQSVAFWCNPISGHATLYWYQQILGQGPKLLIQFQNNGVVDDSQLPKDRFSAERLKGVDSTLKIQPAKLEDSAVYLCASSSGVETQYFGPGTRLLVL.

V is TRBV6-1 and J is TRBJ2-5, with TRBD2 as a possible D gene (5 bases). The CDR3 loop spans 16 amino acids. The germline gives CDR1 MNHNS, CDR2 SASEGT. V shed 5 bases and J shed 5 bases, with 21 bases lying between them. The DNA of the CDR3 is TGTGCCAGCAGTCAACAATTTCTTTTCGGAGGCGAGACCCAGTACTTC. This sequence encodes CASSQQFLFGGETQYF.

This chain joins TRBV12-3 or TRBV12-4 and TRBJ2-1, with TRBD2 matching over 9 bases. The CDR3 extends over 16 amino acids. V shed 2 bases, J shed 2 bases, and the junction held 4 bases outside the gene matches. CDR3 residues: CASSLLGTSPYNEQFF. CDR3 bases: TGTGCCAGCAGTTTATTGGGGACTAGCCCCTACAATGAGCAGTTCTTC.

The chain joins TRBV6-6 to TRBJ1-5; D call uncertain. The CDR3 runs to 12 residues. The germline gives CDR1 MNHNY, CDR2 SVGAGI (reference sequence). V was pared by 2 bases and J by 7 bases, with 6 bases between. The CDR3 protein is CASSYIGQPQHF. In nucleotides, the CDR3 is TGTGCCAGCAGTTACATCGGACAGCCCCAGCATTTT.

V gene TRBV5-1 combines with J gene TRBJ2-1, with a tentative D call TRBD1 (5 bases). Germline lookup yields CDR1 SGHRS and CDR2 YFSETQ. Trimming stripped 1 base from V and 3 bases from J, with 8 bases between. The CDR3 runs 14 residues. CDR3 DNA: TGCGCCAGCAGCTTGTTCCAGGGCTACAATGAGCAGTTCTTC. Amino acids: CASSLFQGYNEQFF.

J is TRBJ1-4 and V is TRBV18; no reliable D call. The CDR3 has 15 residues. Germline assignment: CDR1 KGHSH and CDR2 LQKENI. Trimming cost V 5 bases and J 0 bases, with 10 bases left between them. The DNA of the CDR3 is TGTGCCAGCTCAGCGGTTGGCGCAACTAATGAAAAACTGTTTTTT. Its translation is CASSAVGATNEKLFF.

The chain uses TRBV18 and TRBJ2-6; 9 nucleotides match TRBD1. The junction had 12 bases not matched to a gene; V was cut back by 6 bases and J by 0 bases. CDR1 and CDR2 from the germline V gene are KGHSH and LQKENI. CDR3 length: 19 residues. This CDR3 is CASSLPPGQGGSGANVLTF. The CDR3 DNA follows: TGTGCCAGCTCCCTACCCCCGGGACAGGGAGGCTCTGGGGCCAACGTCCTGACTTTC.

The CDR3 coding sequence is TGCGCCAGCAGCGGGGACGTAGAGTACGAGCAGTACTTC. This sequence encodes CASSGDVEYEQYF. This sequence joins TRBV5-1 and TRBJ2-7; perhaps D is TRBD1 or TRBD2 (5 bases each). Trimming shortened V by 4 bases and J by 4 bases, and 12 bases separated the two germline ends. The CDR3 runs 13 residues. Germline V gene lookup returns CDR1 SGHRS and CDR2 YFSETQ.

The chain joins TRBV30 to TRBJ2-3; maybe TRBD2 (5 bases). Germline V gives CDR1 GTSNPN, CDR2 SVGIG (reference sequence). The CDR3 covers 14 residues. V gave up 3 bases and J gave up 3 bases, with 13 bases separating them. Here the CDR3 reads CAWRRAPGTDTQYF. CDR3 bases: TGTGCCTGGAGGCGGGCCCCGGGAACAGATACGCAGTATTTT.

This chain links TRBV6-6 with TRBJ1-4, with D unclear. The germline gives CDR1 MNHNY, CDR2 SVGAGI (reference sequence). The CDR3 runs to 11 residues. Trimming pared 6 bases from V and 10 bases from J, leaving 9 bases between. The CDR3 sequence: CASRDIGKLFF. The CDR3 DNA is TGTGCCAGCAGAGACATCGGAAAACTGTTTTTT.

V is TRBV6-5 and J is TRBJ2-7; 8 bases agree with TRBD1. With V trimmed by 8 bases and J by 7 bases, 10 bases remained unmatched. Germline CDR1 MNHEY, CDR2 SVGAGI. CDR3 length: 13 amino acids. CDR3 loop: CASRQGRFTEQYF. The CDR3, as DNA: TGTGCCAGCCGACAGGGGCGCTTCACGGAGCAGTACTTC.

This chain joins TRBV30 and TRBJ2-5; tentatively, D is TRBD1 (5 bases). V was pared by 3 bases and J by 5 bases, with 10 bases between. The CDR3 totals 12 residues. Germline V CDR1 and CDR2: GTSNPN, SVGIG (reference sequence). The CDR3 DNA reads TGTGCCTGGAGCGCAGGGTATGAGACCCAGTACTTC. Its translation: CAWSAGYETQYF.

The chain links TRBV12-3 or TRBV12-4 to TRBJ2-2; D not resolved. Trimming shortened V by 6 bases and J by 7 bases, and 9 bases separated the two germline ends. The CDR3 is 12 residues long. The CDR3 loop is CASSPESGELFF. In DNA, the CDR3 is TGTGCCAGCAGCCCCGAAAGCGGGGAGCTGTTTTTT.

The rearrangement joins TRBV7-9 to TRBJ1-1, with 7 nucleotides matching TRBD1. This CDR3 contains 14 residues. V was pared by 3 bases and J by 4 bases, with 5 bases of the junction left unmatched. Per germline, CDR1 SEHNR and CDR2 FQNEAQ (reference sequence). Written as DNA, the CDR3 is TGTGCCAGCAGCTTTACAGGGGTGGCCACTGAAGCTTTCTTT. This encodes CASSFTGVATEAFF.

The chain is built from TRBV7-2 and TRBJ1-2, with D possibly matching TRBD1 (6 bases). Germline CDR1 SGHTA, CDR2 FQGNSA. The CDR3 consists of 13 residues. V lost 5 bases and J lost 5, with 12 bases in between. CDR3: CASSPGQRYGYTF. CDR3 in DNA: TGTGCCAGCAGCCCAGGACAGCGGTATGGCTACACCTTC.

J is TRBJ2-7 and V is TRBV6-5; D remains unclear. This CDR3 contains 14 residues. The V gene's germline CDR1 is MNHEY and CDR2 SVGAGI. Trimming left V 3 bases short and J 4 bases short, with 13 bases between. The CDR3, as DNA: TGTGCCAGCAGTTATAAGACGGTTGGTTACGAGCAGTACTTC. It codes for CASSYKTVGYEQYF.

The gene calls are TRBV25-1 and TRBJ1-2; D is perhaps TRBD1 (5 bases). This CDR3 is 16 amino acids long. Trimming took off 1 base at V and 6 bases at J, with 18 bases between the two ends. CDR1 is MGHDK and CDR2 is SYGVNS in the germline V gene. CDR3 sequence (DNA): TGTGCCAGCAGTGAATTCGAGATAAGGGGCATCCATGGCTACACCTTC. Encoded protein: CASSEFEIRGIHGYTF.

The chain carries TRBV19 and TRBJ2-2; 9 bases match TRBD1. CDR3 length: 15 amino acids. Germline trimming cut 5 bases from V and 3 bases from J; bases unmatched to any gene: 4. Germline CDR1 LNHDA, CDR2 SQIVND (reference sequence). CDR3 amino acids: CASSPRDRDTGELFF. CDR3 in DNA: TGTGCCAGTAGTCCCCGGGACAGGGACACCGGGGAGCTGTTTTTT.